This TCR beta chain comes out of a study of blood T cell repertoires in COVID-19. V gave up 0 bases and J gave up 2 bases, with 6 bases separating them. The CDR3 totals 14 residues. Germline lookup yields CDR1 SGHRS and CDR2 YFSETQ. Assay used: immunoSEQ multiplex PCR; TCRdb lists only in-frame clones, some missing. The table lists 65,000 to 85,000 clones, 80% to 90% of them singletons. The sample consisted of peripheral blood. The source of this sequence is a human donor in a cohort sampled during active COVID-19. V usage is TRBV5-1 and J usage is TRBJ2-1; D perhaps matches TRBD1 (5 bases). CDR3 nucleotides: TGCGCCAGCAGCTTGGGACAGCCCTACAATGAGCAGTTCTTC. As protein: CASSLGQPYNEQFF. Together with reference TRBV5-1 and TRBJ2-1, the CDR3 gives the full variable domain: KAGVTQTPRYLIKTRGQQVTLSCSPISGHRSVSWYQQTPGQGLQFLFEYFSETQRNKGNFPGRFSGRQFSNSRSEMNVSTLELGDSALYLCASSLGQPYNEQFFGPGTRLTVL.